These T cell receptor beta chains were read from a single sample in a study of blood T cell repertoires in COVID-19. Sequencing used immunoSEQ multiplex PCR; TCRdb keeps in-frame clones, though not all of them. The data contain around 250,000 clones, around 85% of them singletons. Sequencing input: PBMCs or T cells enriched from blood (not recorded which). These TCRs come from a woman aged 50 to 60 who had recovered from COVID-19. CDR3s include the opening cysteine and the closing phenylalanine or tryptophan. Fields, in order: V gene, clone size, D gene, J gene, CDR3 protein, CDR3 DNA. A D gene is named only where the DNA matches it firmly. Expanded clones get a size class; other rows say once, few or many, or leave the size out.

V gene: TRBV27
clone size: -
D gene: -
J gene: TRBJ2-7
CDR3 protein: CASSPTAPTGDEQYF
CDR3 DNA: TGTGCCAGCAGTCCCACGGCTCCCACCGGGGACGAGCAGTACTTC

V gene: TRBV5-1
clone size: -
D gene: TRBD1
J gene: TRBJ2-1
CDR3 protein: CASSLRVNRGNYEQFF
CDR3 DNA: TGCGCCAGCAGCTTGAGGGTAAACAGGGGGAACTATGAGCAGTTCTTC

V gene: TRBV5-1
clone size: -
D gene: -
J gene: TRBJ1-3
CDR3 protein: CASSQQPGSGNTIYF
CDR3 DNA: TGCGCCAGCAGCCAACAACCTGGCTCTGGAAACACCATATATTTT

V gene: TRBV28
clone size: -
D gene: TRBD1
J gene: TRBJ2-1
CDR3 protein: CASCHNRGLRWNEQFF
CDR3 DNA: TGTGCCAGCTGCCACAACAGGGGGCTCCGCTGGAATGAGCAGTTCTTC

V gene: TRBV6-6
clone size: once
D gene: TRBD2
J gene: TRBJ2-7
CDR3 protein: CASSFLRGGLPTEQYF
CDR3 DNA: TGTGCCAGCAGTTTCCTGCGGGGGGGACTGCCGACCGAGCAGTACTTC

V gene: TRBV20-1
clone size: once
D gene: -
J gene: TRBJ2-3
CDR3 protein: CSARDKRSQYF
CDR3 DNA: TGCAGTGCTAGGGACAAACGATCCCAGTATTTT

V gene: TRBV13
clone size: -
D gene: -
J gene: TRBJ2-7
CDR3 protein: CASSRGSYEQYF
CDR3 DNA: TGTGCCAGCAGCCGAGGGTCCTACGAGCAGTACTTC

V gene: TRBV28
clone size: once
D gene: -
J gene: TRBJ1-1
CDR3 protein: CASSPQRGSEAFF
CDR3 DNA: TGTGCCAGCAGTCCTCAACGGGGGTCTGAAGCTTTCTTT

V gene: TRBV6-5
clone size: -
D gene: TRBD1
J gene: TRBJ2-7
CDR3 protein: CASSYGGQGPTYEQYF
CDR3 DNA: TGTGCCAGCAGTTACGGGGGACAGGGACCCACCTACGAGCAGTACTTC

V gene: TRBV3-1/TRBV3-2
clone size: -
D gene: TRBD1
J gene: TRBJ2-7
CDR3 protein: CASSHRGYEQYF
CDR3 DNA: TGTGCCAGCAGCCACAGGGGGTACGAGCAGTACTTC

V gene: TRBV18
clone size: -
D gene: TRBD2
J gene: TRBJ2-5
CDR3 protein: CASSPRAASGYQETQYF
CDR3 DNA: TGTGCCAGCTCACCACGGGCGGCTAGCGGGTACCAAGAGACCCAGTACTTC

V gene: TRBV21-1
clone size: -
D gene: -
J gene: TRBJ2-7
CDR3 protein: CASSKVSGRFYGQYF
CDR3 DNA: TGTGCCAGCAGCAAAGTGAGCGGGAGATTCTACGGGCAGTACTTC

V gene: TRBV5-8
clone size: -
D gene: TRBD2
J gene: TRBJ2-6
CDR3 protein: CASSLAGGGSGANVLTF
CDR3 DNA: TGTGCCAGCAGCTTGGCCGGGGGAGGGTCTGGGGCCAACGTCCTGACTTTC